This T cell receptor (beta chain) was obtained from a study of relationships among human T cell subsets (dated by TCRdb to the early 2010s). Concerning the study at large: The study sequenced eight distinct T cell populations from blood: pan T, CD8 cytotoxic, regulatory, Th1, Th2, naive plus transitional, activated and memory cells. On the study overall, not on this receptor specifically: While more than 60% of CD8+ cytotoxic sequences came from clones with more than 100 reads, the regulatory and Th2 subsets had few clones of that kind. The seven subsets showed no statistically significant differences in V, D and J usage, CDR3 length, or N-nucleotide additions. The bead-based sorting could not exclude a CD4+CD8+ double-positive population. The substantial sharing of CDR3s among Th1, Th2 and regulatory T cells was interpreted as suggesting that cell fate choices are stochastic.

To isolate CD8+ cytotoxic T cells, anti-CD4 multisort beads were first used for negative selection, and anti-CD8 beads were then used for positive selection. Miltenyi superparamagnetic beads coated with subset-specific monoclonal antibodies were used for isolation of the T cell subsets. Every T cell population came from peripheral blood. Ficoll separation of whole blood yielded mononuclear cells, and anti-CD14 microbeads were then used to deplete the monocytes. The isolated cell populations were resuspended in RNAprotect reagent immediately. Library method: multiplex PCR. Sequenced on a 454 GS FLX. TCR alpha and beta CDR3 regions were amplified from mRNA by semiquantitative ARM-PCR. In ARM-PCR, tagged nested gene-specific primers were applied first, and communal superprimers then carried out the exponential amplification. Before the second amplification round was performed on first-round PCR products, the nested primers were removed by exonuclease. Sequencing of the amplicons was performed on the 454 platform, which allows millions of DNA fragments to be sequenced rapidly without cloning bias. An effective read was defined as a read mappable to both V and J germline segments. In the authors' own workflow: Reads were assigned to germline V, D and J segments with IRmap, which uses pyromap, a Smith-Waterman modification adapted to 454 sequencing errors. D-beta assignments were filtered with cutoffs set at the 99th percentile of alignment scores obtained from simulated random sequences. The CDR3 was taken to be the amino acids lying between the conserved V-segment Y[YFLI]C motif and the J-segment [FW]GXGT motif. Repertoire diversity was estimated with a compound Poisson process model previously applied to large-scale EST data. A procedure for detecting cross-contamination was applied so that sample contamination could be argued against as the origin of shared CDR3s. TCRdb took the public reads, trimmed them with fastp at Q25, ran MiXCR for clone calling and kept in-frame beta chains. Every distinct CDR3 protein forms one entry, paired with its most common genes and DNA. TCRdb, not the original authors, processed these V and J calls. For this sample there are about 5,000 distinct CDR3 sequences; 60% to 70% appear just once. Of the sample, about three fifths is held by the ten largest clones.

About this clonotype itself: It has no known antigen specificity. Per-base qualities were not stored, and no clone one base away is much larger.

V is cut by 5 bases and J by 4 bases, and the space between the germline ends is 6 bases. The CDR3 sequence holds 11 residues, the cysteine and phenylalanine included. Only the CDR3 part of the read is kept: 33 bases, read in frame from the first base. The germline V gene (reference sequence) supplies CDR1 DFQATT and CDR2 SNEGSKA. The sequence was collected from a man in his forties or fifties in good health. The specimen sequenced was CD8+ T cells sorted from blood. The V and J segments used are TRBV20-1 and TRBJ2-1; confidence is insufficient to name the D gene. The DNA sequence is given as TGCAGTGCTTCGCTTTACAATGAGCAGTTCTTC. It translates to CSASLYNEQFF.